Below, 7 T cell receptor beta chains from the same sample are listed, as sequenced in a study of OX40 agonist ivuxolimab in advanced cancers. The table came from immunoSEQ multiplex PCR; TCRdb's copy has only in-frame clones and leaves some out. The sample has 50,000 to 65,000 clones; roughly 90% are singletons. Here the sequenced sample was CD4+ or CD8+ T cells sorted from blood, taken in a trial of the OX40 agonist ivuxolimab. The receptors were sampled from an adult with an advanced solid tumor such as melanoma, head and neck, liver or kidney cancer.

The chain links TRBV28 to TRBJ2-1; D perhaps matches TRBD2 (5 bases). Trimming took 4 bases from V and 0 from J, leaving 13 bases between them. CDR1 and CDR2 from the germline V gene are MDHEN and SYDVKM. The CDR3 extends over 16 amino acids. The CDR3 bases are TGTGCCAGCAGTTCCCCCTCAGCGGCCTCCTACAATGAGCAGTTCTTC. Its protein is CASSSPSAASYNEQFF.

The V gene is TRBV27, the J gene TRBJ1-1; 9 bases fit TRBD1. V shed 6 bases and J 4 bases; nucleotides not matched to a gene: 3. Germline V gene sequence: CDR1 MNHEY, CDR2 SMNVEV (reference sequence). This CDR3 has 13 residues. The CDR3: CASRGTGLTEAFF. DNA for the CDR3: TGTGCCAGCAGAGGGACAGGGCTCACTGAAGCTTTCTTT.

CDR3 sequence reads: CASNPSSGSSYNEQFF. The DNA of the CDR3 is TGTGCCAGCAACCCCTCTAGCGGGAGCTCCTACAATGAGCAGTTCTTC. The chain links TRBV9 to TRBJ2-1; 10 positions agree with TRBD2. Germline V gene sequence: CDR1 SGDLS, CDR2 YYNGEE. The length of the CDR3 is 16 residues. V trimming: 6 bases; J trimming: 0 bases; junction bases outside the gene matches: 6.

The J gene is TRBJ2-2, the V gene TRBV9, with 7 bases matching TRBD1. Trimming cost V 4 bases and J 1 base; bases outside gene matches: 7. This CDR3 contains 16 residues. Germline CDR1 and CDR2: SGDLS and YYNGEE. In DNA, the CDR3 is TGTGCCAGCAGCCCACAGGGGCTTTGGAACACCGGGGAGCTGTTTTTT. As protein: CASSPQGLWNTGELFF.

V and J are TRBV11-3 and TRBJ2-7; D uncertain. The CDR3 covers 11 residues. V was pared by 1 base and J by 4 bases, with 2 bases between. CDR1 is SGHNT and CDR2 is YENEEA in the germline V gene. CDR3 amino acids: CASSLAYEQYF. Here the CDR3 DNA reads TGTGCCAGCAGCTTAGCTTACGAGCAGTACTTC.

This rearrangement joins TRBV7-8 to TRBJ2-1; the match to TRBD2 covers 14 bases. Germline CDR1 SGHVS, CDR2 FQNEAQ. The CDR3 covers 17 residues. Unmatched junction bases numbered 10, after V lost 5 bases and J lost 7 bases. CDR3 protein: CASSGPGLAGDSNEQFF. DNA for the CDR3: TGTGCCAGCAGCGGCCCGGGACTAGCGGGAGATTCGAATGAGCAGTTCTTC.

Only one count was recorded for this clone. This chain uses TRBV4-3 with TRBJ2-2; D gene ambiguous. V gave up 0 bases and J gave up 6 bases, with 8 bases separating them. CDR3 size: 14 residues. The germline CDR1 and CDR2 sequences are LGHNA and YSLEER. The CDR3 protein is CASSQDVPAGELFF. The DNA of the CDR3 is TGCGCCAGCAGCCAAGATGTTCCAGCCGGGGAGCTGTTTTTT.